This TCR beta chain emerged from a study of blood T cells in healthy people across ages. Study-level findings and limits: Higher diversity, along with more naive CD4+ cells, distinguished long-lived donors from aged donors.

The table lists this clonotype with a few counts. What it binds is unknown. Primed by a sample-barcoded 5' primer and a J-beta primer mix, a second PCR proceeded for about 6 to 12 cycles. Every single cDNA molecule received a tag from a template-switch adaptor with 12 random nucleotides. Using its own MiXCR run on the 5' RACE reads, TCRdb lists one record per CDR3 protein. The sample shows some 790,000 distinct CDR3 sequences, about 28% of them seen only once. CDR1 LGHDT and CDR2 YNNKEL come from the germline V gene (reference sequence). Unmatched junction bases numbered 10, after V lost 4 bases and J lost 10 bases. The CDR3 is 14 residues long.

Material: blood. The receptor was isolated from an elderly woman in good health. The chain has TRBV3-1 and TRBJ2-3; 8 bases fit TRBD2. CDR3 nucleotides: TGTGCCAGCAGCCCTCGGGGTAGCGGGAAGTCGCAGTATTTT. Translating gives CASSPRGSGKSQYF.